The next 8 T cell receptor beta chains were all read from a single sample in a study of radiotherapy plus CTLA-4 blockade in lung cancer. Measured with immunoSEQ multiplex PCR; TCRdb has only the in-frame clones, and not every one. The profile shows some 60,000 clones, more than 60% of them singletons. The sample in question was peripheral blood, obtained from a patient treated with radiotherapy plus ipilimumab. Receptors were obtained from a human donor with non-small cell lung cancer who had a partial response to radiotherapy plus ipilimumab.

This chain uses TRBV7-8 with TRBJ1-5; TRBD1 agrees at 8 bases. J gave up 0 bases and V 5 bases, and 3 bases lay outside the gene matches. Per germline, CDR1 SGHVS and CDR2 FQNEAQ. The CDR3 consists of 15 residues. CDR3 DNA sequence: TGTGCCAGCAGCGGGGGACAGGCTAGCAATCAGCCCCAGCATTTT. It encodes CASSGGQASNQPQHF. Full variable domain (missing parts from reference TRBV7-8 and TRBJ1-5): GAGVSQSPRYKVAKRGQDVALRCDPISGHVSLFWYQQALGQGPEFLTYFQNEAQLDKSGLPSDRFFAERPEGSVSTLKIQRTQQEDSAVYLCASSGGQASNQPQHFGDGTRLSIL.

The chain is built from TRBV7-8 and TRBJ2-5, with TRBD1 as a possible D gene (6 bases). Trimming cost V 5 bases and J 0 bases, with 19 bases left between them. This CDR3 contains 17 residues. CDR1 and CDR2 (germline): SGHVS, FQNEAQ. The CDR3 nucleotides read TGTGCCAGCAGCGCGACCGTTGGGGGCGCGTACCAAGAGACCCAGTACTTC. Amino acid sequence: CASSATVGGAYQETQYF.

The chain uses TRBV6-6 and TRBJ2-1; tentative D call: TRBD2 (7 bases). The CDR3 contains 15 residues. Trimming removed 2 bases from V and 5 bases from J, with 13 bases in between. Per germline, CDR1 MNHNY and CDR2 SVGAGI (reference sequence). CDR3: CASSYEGGVDNEQFF. The CDR3 nucleotides are TGTGCCAGCAGTTACGAGGGGGGGGTCGACAATGAGCAGTTCTTC.

V and J are TRBV2 and TRBJ2-3; TRBD2 matches 15 bases. Trimming at V came to 2 bases and at J to 5 bases, leaving 5 bases not matched to a gene. CDR3 length equals 17 residues. Germline values: CDR1 SNHLY, CDR2 FYNNEI. CDR3: CASSESGLAGGLDTQYF. CDR3 nucleotides: TGTGCCAGCAGTGAATCGGGACTAGCGGGGGGCTTAGATACGCAGTATTTT. Full variable domain (remainder filled in from reference TRBV2 and TRBJ2-3): EPEVTQTPSHQVTQMGQEVILRCVPISNHLYFYWYRQILGQKVEFLVSFYNNEISEKSEIFDDQFSVERPDGSNFTLKIRSTKLEDSAMYFCASSESGLAGGLDTQYFGPGTRLTVL.

This chain uses TRBV19 with TRBJ1-2; TRBD1 agrees at 7 bases. Trimming cost V 6 bases and J 4 bases; bases outside gene matches: 8. The germline V gene has CDR1 LNHDA and CDR2 SQIVND (reference sequence). The CDR3 consists of 14 residues. CDR3 amino acids: CASSKNTGVYGYTF. DNA for the CDR3: TGTGCCAGTAGCAAGAACACAGGGGTCTATGGCTACACCTTC.

This rearrangement joins TRBV5-1 to TRBJ1-5; D gene ambiguous. The germline CDR1 and CDR2 sequences are SGHRS and YFSETQ. V was shortened by 4 bases and J by 2 bases, with 10 bases between the two germline ends. The CDR3 is 14 amino acids. Here the CDR3 DNA reads TGCGCCAGCAGCCCAGCGGCGGGCAATCAGCCCCAGCATTTT. Protein: CASSPAAGNQPQHF.

The chain combines TRBV5-1 with TRBJ1-4; no definite D call. In germline, CDR1 is SGHRS, CDR2 YFSETQ. CDR3 length equals 15 residues. Trimming shortened V by 0 bases and J by 4 bases, and 10 bases separated the two germline ends. The CDR3 DNA sequence: TGCGCCAGCAGCTTGGCCGGGAGTATTAATGAAAAACTGTTTTTT. It codes for CASSLAGSINEKLFF.

The chain combines TRBV6-1 with TRBJ2-5; the match to TRBD1 covers 7 bases. V trimming: 4 bases; J trimming: 2 bases; junction bases outside the gene matches: 1. This CDR3 comprises 13 residues. Germline lookup yields CDR1 MNHNS and CDR2 SASEGT. The CDR3 nucleotides are TGTGCCAGCAGTGCGACAGGGCAAGAGACCCAGTACTTC. This sequence encodes CASSATGQETQYF.